This TCR beta chain originates from a study of response to subunit inactivated influenza vaccine. MiXCR, run by TCRdb on the RT-PCR reads, gives a single entry per CDR3 protein. The table has roughly 500,000 distinct CDR3 sequences, about 25% seen once. The germline V gene has CDR1 LGHNA and CDR2 YSLEER. The CDR3 runs to 18 residues. V was pared by 0 bases and J by 4 bases, with 8 bases of the junction left unmatched. Study-level results: It was suggested by the authors that few new T cells are recruited by each seasonal influenza vaccination.

This clonotype was counted only a few times. As yet, its antigen is unknown. This chain connects TRBV4-3 to TRBJ2-3; the match to TRBD2 covers 12 bases. This TCR came from a man aged 50 or older who received an inactivated influenza vaccine. The sequences come from CD4+ T cells sorted from PBMCs, collected more than 4 days after vaccination. CDR3 sequence reads: CASSQEALAGGPADTQYF. The CDR3 DNA reads TGCGCCAGCAGCCAAGAGGCACTAGCGGGGGGCCCAGCAGATACGCAGTATTTT.